This entry features one TCR beta chain sequence. Its antigen is unknown. Here immunoSEQ multiplex PCR was the method, and the copy in TCRdb shows in-frame clones only, minus some. Of 7,500 to 9,000 clones listed, less than 70% are singletons. The data derive from a study of brain T cells in children with intractable seizures. Broader study findings: Pre-surgery blood may have been undersampled, hiding some clones.

Germline CDR1 is SGHRS and CDR2 is YFSETQ. The V and J ends lost 0 bases and 3 bases, in that order; junction bases with no gene match: 5. CDR3 length: 16 residues. Surgery cases with the highest brain T cell transcript signatures were chosen for sequencing. Pre-surgery treatment included at least one anti-epileptic drug. This clonotype was obtained from a girl aged 2 to 9 with tuberous sclerosis and intractable seizures. The starting material was resected brain tissue, obtained at surgery. The J gene is TRBJ2-1, the V gene TRBV5-1; 8 bases map to TRBD2. The CDR3 spells CASSLDPGGDYNEQFF. CDR3 DNA sequence: TGCGCCAGCAGCTTGGATCCCGGGGGGGACTACAATGAGCAGTTCTTC.